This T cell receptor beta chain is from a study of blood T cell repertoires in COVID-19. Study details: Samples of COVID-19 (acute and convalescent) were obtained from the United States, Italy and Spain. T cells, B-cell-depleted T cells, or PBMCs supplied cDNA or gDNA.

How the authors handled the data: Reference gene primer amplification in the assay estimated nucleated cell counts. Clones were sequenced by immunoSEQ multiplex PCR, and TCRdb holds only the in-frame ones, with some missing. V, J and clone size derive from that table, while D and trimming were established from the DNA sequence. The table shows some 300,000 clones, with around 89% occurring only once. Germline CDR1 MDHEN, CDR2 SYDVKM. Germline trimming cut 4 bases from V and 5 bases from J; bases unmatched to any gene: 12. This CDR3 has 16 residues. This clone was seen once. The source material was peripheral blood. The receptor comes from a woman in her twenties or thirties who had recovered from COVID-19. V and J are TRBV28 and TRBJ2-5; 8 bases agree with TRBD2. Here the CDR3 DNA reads TGTGCCAGCAGTTCCCCGGGGGGGGCCAGTCACGAGACCCAGTACTTC. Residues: CASSSPGGASHETQYF. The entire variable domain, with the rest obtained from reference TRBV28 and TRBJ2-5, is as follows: DVKVTQSSRYLVKRTGEKVFLECVQDMDHENMFWYRQDPGLGLRLIYFSYDVKMKEKGDIPEGYSVSREKKERFSLILESASTNQTSMYLCASSSPGGASHETQYFGPGTRLLVL.